The 5 T cell receptor beta chains given below trace back to one sample, sequenced in a study of shared clonotypes between healthy human individuals. CD45RO-negative cells were positively selected for CCR7, leaving out terminally differentiated effector memory CD45RA+ cells. The repertoire was sequenced with immunoSEQ multiplex PCR; TCRdb's copy has only in-frame clones and lacks some. The sample lists about 2.1 million clones; more than 85% were seen once. Sequencing was done on a sample of naive CD8+ T cells from PBMCs. Receptors were obtained from a young man in good health. Some clones in this sample may be carry-over from other donors' samples.

In nucleotides, the CDR3 is TGTGCCAGCAGTTACTCGCAGGTTCCTAACACTGAAGCTTTCTTT. Translating it yields CASSYSQVPNTEAFF. This sequence joins TRBV6-5 and TRBJ1-1; no reliable D call. The V gene lost 0 bases and the J gene lost 2 bases, with 10 bases spanning the gap. Germline values: CDR1 MNHEY, CDR2 SVGAGI. The CDR3 length is 15 residues.

Points on this clone: Other DNA sequences in this sample translate to the same CDR3. This CDR3 is CSVIGLAAYNEQFF. CDR3 coding DNA: TGCAGCGTTATCGGTCTAGCGGCCTACAATGAGCAGTTCTTC. The chain couples TRBV29-1 to TRBJ2-1; TRBD2 agrees at 7 bases. Germline CDR1 SQVTM, CDR2 ANQGSEA. Trimming took 5 bases from V and 2 from J; bases not matched to a gene: 6. The CDR3 sequence is 14 residues long.

A word on this clone: The sample holds other DNA sequences that translate to the same CDR3. The chain combines TRBV7-9 with TRBJ2-5; 11 bases agree with TRBD2. V gave up 3 bases and J gave up 5 bases; unmatched junction bases: 5. The CDR3 runs to 15 residues. Germline V gene data show CDR1 as SEHNR and CDR2 as FQNEAQ (reference sequence). The DNA for the CDR3 is TGTGCCAGCAGCTTGGTAGCGGGAGGGCCCGAGACCCAGTACTTC. As protein: CASSLVAGGPETQYF.

The chain combines TRBV7-8 with TRBJ2-7; tentatively, D is TRBD2 (5 bases). CDR3 size: 14 residues. Between the trimmed V and J ends, which lost 1 base and 4 bases, there was a span of 11 bases. Germline loops: CDR1 SGHVS, CDR2 FQNEAQ. The CDR3 bases are TGTGCCAGCAGCTTAGGCTCGCGGGTTTACGAGCAGTACTTC. Its protein is CASSLGSRVYEQYF.

This chain uses TRBV5-6 with TRBJ2-3; 15 bases are shared with TRBD2. Per germline, CDR1 SGHDT and CDR2 YYEEEE. The CDR3 covers 15 residues. Losses at the gene ends were 2 bases for V and 10 bases for J; bases not matched to a gene: 5. CDR3 sequence: CASSLGLAGGPSQYF. The CDR3 nucleotides are TGTGCCAGCAGCTTAGGACTAGCGGGAGGGCCGTCGCAGTATTTT.